One T cell receptor (beta chain) is described in this entry. Its cognate antigen is unknown. TCRdb reprocessed the 5' RACE reads with MiXCR, giving one entry per CDR3 protein. The sample holds 400,000 to 650,000 distinct CDR3 sequences; around 20% are singletons and the top ten take 0.8% to 1%. The germline gives CDR1 WSHSY, CDR2 SAAADI. V shed 7 bases, J shed 5 bases, and the junction held 9 bases outside the gene matches. The CDR3 totals 16 residues. The data stem from a study of identical twins. Study-wide results and limits: Among beta out-of-frame sequences, excess sharing between twins appeared weaker.

These data also formed part of another study, on T cells expressing NK-cell markers.

This TCR was recovered from a woman aged 18-29 years in good health. The chain links TRBV10-2 to TRBJ2-2; 11 nucleotides line up with TRBD2. Material: CD4+ T cells sorted from blood. The CDR3 reads CASIKVSGRATGELFF. Written as DNA, the CDR3 is TGCGCCAGCATTAAAGTTAGCGGGAGGGCGACCGGGGAGCTGTTTTTT.